One and the same sample provided the 24 T cell receptor beta chains below, sequenced in a study of cytomegalovirus exposure and HLA in healthy donors. The study ran its PCR with 60 Vbeta and 13 Jbeta primers. Clones were read by immunoSEQ multiplex PCR, and TCRdb kept only the in-frame ones, dropping some. The data show over 100,000 clones, about 81% seen once. Sequencing was done on a sample of PBMCs. Every receptor here comes from a woman aged 45 to 65 in good health and CMV-seropositive.

V is TRBV28 and J is TRBJ2-1, with TRBD2 matching 7 bases. The CDR3 contains 13 residues. J was trimmed by 6 bases and V by 6 bases; bases with no gene match: 5. From germline, CDR1 is MDHEN and CDR2 SYDVKM. DNA for the CDR3: TGTGCCAGCAGCCCGGGACTACCCAATGAGCAGTTCTTC. Translation: CASSPGLPNEQFF.

The genes are TRBV4-1 and TRBJ2-7; 10 bases map to TRBD2. CDR3 length equals 17 residues. Per the germline V gene, CDR1 is MGHRA and CDR2 is YSYEKL. V shed 4 bases, J shed 4 bases, and the junction held 13 bases outside the gene matches. The CDR3 DNA follows: TGCGCCAGCAGCCTCCTCCCGCTTAGCGGGGGGTTATACGAGCAGTACTTC. Translating it yields CASSLLPLSGGLYEQYF.

The chain combines TRBV15 with TRBJ2-1; 9 bases agree with TRBD1. This CDR3 has 15 residues. The germline V gene has CDR1 LNHNV and CDR2 YYDKDF (reference sequence). V gave up 2 bases and J gave up 6 bases; unmatched junction bases: 5. The CDR3 sequence: CATSRRQGGLNEQFF. The CDR3, as DNA: TGTGCCACCAGCAGACGACAGGGGGGGCTCAATGAGCAGTTCTTC.

The chain combines TRBV20-1 with TRBJ1-4; D is unresolved. The germline gives CDR1 DFQATT, CDR2 SNEGSKA (reference sequence). The CDR3 runs 11 residues. Trimming shortened V by 6 bases and J by 10 bases, and 12 bases separated the two germline ends. CDR3 DNA: TGCAGTGCCGGGGATCTCAGAAAACTGTTTTTT. Encoded protein: CSAGDLRKLFF.

The CDR3 here is CASSLQGVLSGYTF. CDR3 sequence (DNA): TGTGCCAGCAGCTTACAGGGGGTCTTGAGTGGCTACACCTTC. The chain employs TRBV7-2 and TRBJ1-2; 7 bases match TRBD1. The CDR3 covers 14 residues. V was pared by 2 bases and J by 7 bases, with 7 bases of the junction left unmatched. Germline V gives CDR1 SGHTA, CDR2 FQGNSA.

This clone was seen a few times. The V and J genes are TRBV4-3 and TRBJ1-2; TRBD1 is a possible D gene (6 bases). CDR3 length: 11 amino acids. V lost 3 bases to trimming and J lost 12 bases, with 11 bases between them. Germline V CDR1 and CDR2: LGHNA, YSLEER. The CDR3 sequence is CASSHMGAHTF. Written as DNA, the CDR3 is TGCGCCAGCAGCCATATGGGGGCCCACACCTTC.

This chain uses TRBV9 with TRBJ2-2, with TRBD1 matching 8 bases. This CDR3 has 14 amino acids. Germline lookup yields CDR1 SGDLS and CDR2 YYNGEE. V lost 4 bases and J lost 7; bases outside the gene matches: 6. CDR3 loop: CASSFYRGDGELFF. CDR3 in DNA: TGTGCCAGCAGCTTCTACAGGGGGGACGGGGAGCTGTTTTTT.

The chain carries TRBV5-4 and TRBJ2-2; 10 bases agree with TRBD2. J was trimmed by 2 bases and V by 3 bases; bases with no gene match: 4. This CDR3 has 16 amino acids. Per germline, CDR1 SGHNT and CDR2 YYREEE (reference sequence). CDR3 amino acids: CASSSRTSGNTGELFF. The DNA of the CDR3 is TGTGCCAGCAGCTCACGGACTAGCGGAAACACCGGGGAGCTGTTTTTT.

The chain is built from TRBV29-1 and TRBJ2-3; 7 nucleotides match TRBD2. The CDR3 has 17 residues. The V and J ends lost 4 bases and 8 bases, in that order; junction bases with no gene match: 21. The germline CDR1 and CDR2 sequences are SQVTM and ANQGSEA. The CDR3 is CSVVPRFRAGAAATQYF. CDR3 coding DNA: TGCAGCGTTGTACCCCGGTTCCGCGCGGGAGCGGCGGCTACGCAGTATTTT.

The V gene is TRBV5-1, the J gene TRBJ1-1, with 7 bases that match TRBD1. The V segment lost 4 bases and the J segment 2 bases; nucleotides outside the gene matches: 5. The CDR3 sequence is 14 residues long. Germline lookup yields CDR1 SGHRS and CDR2 YFSETQ. DNA of the CDR3: TGCGCCAGCAGCCGTCGGGACAGAAACACTGAAGCTTTCTTT. This translates into CASSRRDRNTEAFF. The full variable domain, in which reference TRBV5-1 and TRBJ1-1 provide the parts outside the CDR3, is KAGVTQTPRYLIKTRGQQVTLSCSPISGHRSVSWYQQTPGQGLQFLFEYFSETQRNKGNFPGRFSGRQFSNSRSEMNVSTLELGDSALYLCASSRRDRNTEAFFGQGTRLTVV.

This chain joins TRBV4-2 and TRBJ2-1; tentatively, D is TRBD2 (6 bases). Germline CDR1 LGHNA, CDR2 YNFKEQ. The V end lost 0 bases, the J end lost 7 bases, and 19 bases lay between the germline ends. This CDR3 is 17 amino acids long. Here the CDR3 reads CASSQEEIGAGSNEQFF. In DNA, the CDR3 is TGTGCCAGCAGCCAAGAGGAAATAGGGGCGGGATCGAATGAGCAGTTCTTC.

The V and J genes are TRBV7-9 and TRBJ2-1; 9 bases align to TRBD2. Germline assignment: CDR1 SEHNR and CDR2 FQNEAQ (reference sequence). This CDR3 region has 16 residues. V lost 7 bases, J lost 4 bases, and 11 bases stayed unmatched. The CDR3 region is CASIPGRGGHYNEQFF. CDR3 bases: TGTGCCAGCATCCCGGGGCGGGGGGGCCATTACAATGAGCAGTTCTTC.

The CDR3 DNA follows: TGTGCCAGCAGTGAGGAAGGGGTTAGCAATCAGCCCCAGCATTTT. It specifies CASSEEGVSNQPQHF. The chain couples TRBV2 to TRBJ1-5, with D perhaps matching TRBD1 (5 bases). Trimming took 3 bases from V and 0 from J, leaving 9 bases between them. The CDR3 has 15 residues. Germline CDR1 is SNHLY and CDR2 is FYNNEI.

CDR3 nucleotide sequence: TGTGCCAGCAGCTTAAGGGGAGGGAACACCGGGGAGCTGTTTTTT. Protein product: CASSLRGGNTGELFF. The chain uses TRBV7-3 and TRBJ2-2, with D possibly TRBD2 on 6 matching bases. The CDR3 runs to 15 residues. CDR1 is SGHTA, CDR2 FQGTGA, per germline. Trimming cost V 1 base and J 1 base, with 7 bases left between them.

The J gene is TRBJ1-2, the V gene TRBV6-1; weak D call: TRBD1 (6 bases). CDR3 length: 13 amino acids. CDR1 and CDR2 from the germline V gene are MNHNS and SASEGT. CDR3 bases: TGTGGAGGGGGGGGGAATCTTAACTATGGCTACACCTTC. Its protein product is CGGGGNLNYGYTF.

CDR3 sequence reads: CASSRTGGPQETQYF. CDR3 bases: TGTGCCAGCAGCCGGACAGGAGGACCTCAAGAGACCCAGTACTTC. The V call is TRBV6-6, the J call TRBJ2-5; 7 bases line up with TRBD1. Germline assignment: CDR1 MNHNY and CDR2 SVGAGI (reference sequence). After removal of 6 bases from V and 2 bases from J, the junction contained 9 bases not matched to a gene. This CDR3 contains 15 residues.

The rearrangement uses TRBV5-5 and TRBJ2-2, with TRBD1 matching 8 bases. V lost 6 bases to trimming and J lost 7 bases; unmatched junction nucleotides: 11. Germline loops: CDR1 SGHKS, CDR2 YYEKEE (reference sequence). The CDR3 has 15 amino acids. CDR3 loop: CASTALRTGIGELFF. As DNA, the CDR3 is TGTGCCAGCACCGCCCTTCGGACAGGGATCGGGGAGCTGTTTTTT.

The chain recombines TRBV2 with TRBJ1-5; 7 bases agree with TRBD1. Germline trimming cut 0 bases from V and 0 bases from J; bases unmatched to any gene: 8. CDR3 size: 18 residues. CDR1 and CDR2 (germline): SNHLY, FYNNEI. CDR3 nucleotides: TGTGCCAGCAGTGAAGCTACGGGCACAGGGGCTAGCAATCAGCCCCAGCATTTT. It encodes CASSEATGTGASNQPQHF.

The count of this clone is one. V usage is TRBV7-8 and J usage is TRBJ2-5; perhaps TRBD1 as D (6 bases). The CDR3 is 15 amino acids. V was shortened by 0 bases and J by 2 bases, with 10 bases between the two germline ends. Germline lookup yields CDR1 SGHVS and CDR2 FQNEAQ. Here the CDR3 reads CASSLADRYQETQYF. The CDR3 coding sequence is TGTGCCAGCAGCTTAGCTGACAGGTATCAAGAGACCCAGTACTTC.

The V and J genes are TRBV5-4 and TRBJ1-2, with TRBD1 as a possible D gene (6 bases). Germline V CDR1 and CDR2: SGHNT, YYREEE (reference sequence). This CDR3 region has 14 residues. V lost 3 bases to trimming and J lost 4 bases, with 13 bases between them. The CDR3 loop is CASSSRQDLYGYTF. The CDR3 DNA reads TGTGCCAGCAGCTCTCGACAGGACCTCTATGGCTACACCTTC.

The chain has TRBV7-8 and TRBJ2-7, with 9 bases that match TRBD1. Germline V gene data show CDR1 as SGHVS and CDR2 as FQNEAQ. This CDR3 region has 13 residues. V was clipped by 5 bases and J by 9 bases; unmatched bases: 8. The CDR3 DNA follows: TGTGCCAGCAGCCCCGGGACAGGGTCGTTGCAGTACTTC. This codes for CASSPGTGSLQYF.

The rearrangement joins TRBV5-1 to TRBJ1-1; unclear D gene. The CDR3 totals 14 residues. Germline V gives CDR1 SGHRS, CDR2 YFSETQ. The ends were cut back, 3 bases at V and 0 bases at J, with 9 bases in the middle. In nucleotides, the CDR3 is TGCGCCAGCAGCTCCAGCGGGGTGAACACTGAAGCTTTCTTT. Translated: CASSSSGVNTEAFF.

This clone was detected many times. The chain recombines TRBV6-1 with TRBJ1-2, with 7 bases fitting TRBD1. CDR1 is MNHNS, CDR2 SASEGT, per germline. The J segment lost 6 bases and the V segment lost 0 bases, leaving 10 bases of the junction unmatched. The CDR3 covers 16 residues. CDR3 amino acids: CASSEAPDRPGHGYTF. The DNA of the CDR3 is TGTGCCAGCAGTGAAGCTCCGGACAGGCCGGGGCATGGCTACACCTTC.

The chain links TRBV6-6 to TRBJ2-7; D is unclear. Germline V gives CDR1 MNHNY, CDR2 SVGAGI (reference sequence). Trimming removed 5 bases from V and 5 bases from J, with 7 bases in between. The CDR3 runs to 11 residues. The DNA for the CDR3 is TGTGCCAGCAGTCCTGGCCACGAGCAGTACTTC. Amino acid sequence: CASSPGHEQYF.